The rows below give T cell receptor beta chains drawn from one sample of a study of blood T cell repertoires in COVID-19. Libraries were prepared by immunoSEQ multiplex PCR; TCRdb keeps only in-frame clonotypes and omits some of them. The table includes roughly 120,000 clones, roughly 85% detected once. The sequencing input was peripheral blood. These receptors originate from a human donor in a cohort sampled during active COVID-19. Both conserved end residues are part of each CDR3. A D gene is named only where the DNA matches it firmly. Clone size appears in some rows only: once, few, many, or a class for an expanded clone.

clone_size: -
j_call: TRBJ2-7
v_call: TRBV28
d_call: -
cdr3_aa: CASSLSEGAGGFTYEQYF
cdr3_nt: TGTGCCAGCAGTTTATCGGAGGGGGCAGGGGGTTTTACCTACGAGCAGTACTTC

clone_size: -
j_call: TRBJ2-1
v_call: TRBV28
d_call: TRBD2
cdr3_aa: CASSLESGGPYNEQFF
cdr3_nt: TGTGCCAGCAGTTTAGAGAGCGGGGGGCCTTACAATGAGCAGTTCTTC

clone_size: -
j_call: TRBJ2-7
v_call: TRBV21-1
d_call: -
cdr3_aa: CASTPKVGQLYEQYF
cdr3_nt: TGTGCCAGCACCCCAAAGGTGGGACAGCTCTACGAGCAGTACTTC

clone_size: -
j_call: TRBJ1-6
v_call: TRBV6-2/TRBV6-3
d_call: -
cdr3_aa: CASSVGYSPLHF
cdr3_nt: TGTGCCAGCAGCGTCGGGTATTCACCCCTCCACTTT

clone_size: -
j_call: TRBJ2-2
v_call: TRBV27
d_call: TRBD2
cdr3_aa: CASSLEGTSNTGELFF
cdr3_nt: TGTGCCAGCAGTTTAGAGGGGACTAGTAACACCGGGGAGCTGTTTTTT

clone_size: few
j_call: TRBJ2-7
v_call: TRBV28
d_call: TRBD1
cdr3_aa: CASSRMGQGYGEQYF
cdr3_nt: TGTGCCAGCAGCCGAATGGGACAGGGGTACGGCGAGCAGTACTTC

clone_size: -
j_call: TRBJ1-6
v_call: TRBV6-5
d_call: TRBD1
cdr3_aa: CASSTRQGNSPLHF
cdr3_nt: TGTGCCAGCAGCACTCGACAGGGTAATTCACCCCTCCACTTT

clone_size: -
j_call: TRBJ1-5
v_call: TRBV7-2
d_call: -
cdr3_aa: CASSHQVNSNQPQHF
cdr3_nt: TGTGCCAGCAGCCATCAGGTCAATAGCAATCAGCCCCAGCATTTT

clone_size: -
j_call: TRBJ1-5
v_call: TRBV6-5
d_call: -
cdr3_aa: CAIPGIQHSNQPQHF
cdr3_nt: TGTGCCATCCCCGGGATACAGCATAGCAATCAGCCCCAGCATTTT

clone_size: -
j_call: TRBJ2-3
v_call: TRBV11-3
d_call: TRBD1
cdr3_aa: CASSSRTGIDTQYF
cdr3_nt: TGTGCCAGCAGCTCCAGGACAGGAATAGATACGCAGTATTTT

clone_size: -
j_call: TRBJ1-3
v_call: TRBV5-1
d_call: -
cdr3_aa: CASSLSGRPTSGNTIYF
cdr3_nt: TGCGCCAGCAGCTTGTCCGGCAGGCCTACTTCTGGAAACACCATATATTTT

clone_size: -
j_call: TRBJ2-1
v_call: TRBV5-1
d_call: -
cdr3_aa: CASSSGTHNEQFF
cdr3_nt: TGCGCCAGCAGCTCCGGGACTCATAATGAGCAGTTCTTC

clone_size: few
j_call: TRBJ2-1
v_call: TRBV2
d_call: TRBD2
cdr3_aa: CASSTARLAGNEQFF
cdr3_nt: TGTGCCAGCAGTACGGCCCGACTAGCGGGCAATGAGCAGTTCTTC

clone_size: -
j_call: TRBJ2-7
v_call: TRBV4-2
d_call: TRBD1
cdr3_aa: CASSLRTGSSYEQYF
cdr3_nt: TGTGCCAGCAGCCTTCGGACAGGAAGCTCCTACGAGCAGTACTTC

clone_size: -
j_call: TRBJ2-2
v_call: TRBV10-2
d_call: -
cdr3_aa: CASRAGAATGELFF
cdr3_nt: TGCGCCAGCAGGGCGGGGGCCGCCACCGGGGAGCTGTTTTTT

clone_size: -
j_call: TRBJ2-7
v_call: TRBV12-5
d_call: -
cdr3_aa: CASGLQGSYEQYF
cdr3_nt: TGTGCTAGTGGTTTGCAGGGGTCCTACGAGCAGTACTTC

clone_size: once
j_call: TRBJ2-3
v_call: TRBV7-2
d_call: -
cdr3_aa: CASSLAGGGGLTSTDTQYF
cdr3_nt: TGTGCCAGCAGCTTAGCGGGGGGAGGGGGACTCACTAGCACAGATACGCAGTATTTT

clone_size: few
j_call: TRBJ2-6
v_call: TRBV7-2
d_call: -
cdr3_aa: CASSPQVSGANVLTF
cdr3_nt: TGTGCCAGCAGCCCACAGGTTTCTGGGGCCAACGTCCTGACTTTC

clone_size: -
j_call: TRBJ2-3
v_call: TRBV19
d_call: TRBD1
cdr3_aa: CASSRAGTGGRDTQYF
cdr3_nt: TGTGCCAGTAGTAGAGCCGGGACAGGGGGCAGAGATACGCAGTATTTT

clone_size: -
j_call: TRBJ1-6
v_call: TRBV6-1
d_call: -
cdr3_aa: CASSERGSYNSPLHF
cdr3_nt: TGTGCCAGCAGTGAAAGGGGGTCCTATAATTCACCCCTCCACTTT

clone_size: -
j_call: TRBJ1-4
v_call: TRBV5-1
d_call: TRBD1
cdr3_aa: CASSLDRGNEKLFF
cdr3_nt: TGCGCCAGCAGCTTAGACAGGGGGAATGAAAAACTGTTTTTT

clone_size: -
j_call: TRBJ2-1
v_call: TRBV6-6
d_call: -
cdr3_aa: CASSPGVPAEQFF
cdr3_nt: TGTGCCAGCAGTCCGGGGGTACCTGCTGAGCAGTTCTTC

clone_size: -
j_call: TRBJ1-5
v_call: TRBV30
d_call: -
cdr3_aa: CAWSVRPGRRQPQHF
cdr3_nt: TGTGCCTGGAGTGTAAGGCCCGGGAGGAGGCAGCCCCAGCATTTT

clone_size: few
j_call: TRBJ1-5
v_call: TRBV28
d_call: -
cdr3_aa: CASSLRTGDQPQHF
cdr3_nt: TGTGCCAGCAGTTTAAGGACCGGGGATCAGCCCCAGCATTTT

clone_size: -
j_call: TRBJ1-3
v_call: TRBV19
d_call: -
cdr3_aa: CASSMGRTSGNTIYF
cdr3_nt: TGTGCCAGTAGTATGGGGCGGACCTCTGGAAACACCATATATTTT

clone_size: -
j_call: TRBJ2-4
v_call: TRBV3-1/TRBV3-2
d_call: TRBD2
cdr3_aa: CASSQAWGGLGNIQYF
cdr3_nt: TGTGCCAGCAGCCAAGCCTGGGGGGGGTTGGGAAACATTCAGTACTTC

clone_size: -
j_call: TRBJ2-3
v_call: TRBV11-3
d_call: -
cdr3_aa: CASSLEGMGTDTQYF
cdr3_nt: TGTGCCAGCAGCTTGGAGGGTATGGGCACAGATACGCAGTATTTT

clone_size: -
j_call: TRBJ1-5
v_call: TRBV19
d_call: -
cdr3_aa: CASTPLGGLEQPQHF
cdr3_nt: TGTGCCAGTACCCCTCTAGGAGGCCTCGAGCAGCCCCAGCATTTT

clone_size: -
j_call: TRBJ2-7
v_call: TRBV14
d_call: -
cdr3_aa: CASSVGVLRASRLTYEQYF
cdr3_nt: TGTGCCAGCAGCGTAGGGGTCCTCAGGGCCAGCCGCCTTACCTACGAGCAGTACTTC

clone_size: -
j_call: TRBJ1-1
v_call: TRBV21-1
d_call: -
cdr3_aa: CASSGRQGRSTEAFF
cdr3_nt: TGTGCCAGCAGCGGTAGACAGGGTAGGAGCACTGAAGCTTTCTTT

clone_size: once
j_call: TRBJ2-2
v_call: TRBV3-1/TRBV3-2
d_call: TRBD1
cdr3_aa: CASSQFGQANTGELFF
cdr3_nt: TGTGCCAGCAGCCAATTTGGACAGGCGAACACCGGGGAGCTGTTTTTT

clone_size: -
j_call: TRBJ1-3
v_call: TRBV7-2
d_call: -
cdr3_aa: CASSLAPIQGWDTIYF
cdr3_nt: TGTGCCAGCAGCTTAGCCCCAATCCAGGGGTGGGACACCATATATTTT

clone_size: -
j_call: TRBJ1-3
v_call: TRBV7-2
d_call: TRBD1
cdr3_aa: CASSFPGQGNTIYF
cdr3_nt: TGTGCCAGCAGCTTCCCGGGACAGGGAAACACCATATATTTT

clone_size: many
j_call: TRBJ2-7
v_call: TRBV7-9
d_call: TRBD2
cdr3_aa: CASSLVYGRTYEQYF
cdr3_nt: TGTGCCAGCAGCTTAGTATACGGGAGGACCTACGAGCAGTACTTC